This T cell receptor (beta chain) came from a study of T cells in Graves' hyperthyroidism and ophthalmopathy. Concerning this clonotype: Its antigen is as yet unknown.

Stable disease denoted Graves' hyperthyroidism without ophthalmopathy progression within 18 months. Diagnoses used clinical symptoms, serum thyroxine and TRAb, thyroid ultrasound and orbital computed tomography. Using 10 ml of fresh peripheral blood, PBMCs were prepared. From germline, CDR1 is DFQATT and CDR2 SNEGSKA (reference sequence). The CDR3 totals 15 residues. Study results and caveats: The model predicted ophthalmopathy a median approximately six months before onset.

Using RNA transcripts as the source, TCR beta CDR3 regions were amplified. With the HTBI primer set, the TCR CDR3 went through a first round of RT-PCR. TCRdb recomputed calls from the multiplex PCR reads with MiXCR, one row per CDR3 protein. The sample includes under 400,000 distinct CDR3 sequences, roughly 17% of them seen just once. The sample consisted of blood. The receptor's source is a young man with Graves' hyperthyroidism. This chain joins TRBV20-1 and TRBJ2-3, with 14 bases that match TRBD2. CDR3 DNA sequence: TGCAATGCCAGGGGGACTAGCGGGAGAAGAGATACGCAGTATTTT. Amino acid sequence: CNARGTSGRRDTQYF.